In its sample, the clone carrying this TCR beta chain was seen a few times. The antigen is undetermined. This record comes from a study of cytomegalovirus exposure and HLA in healthy donors. Broader study findings: Accurate prediction of HLA-A and HLA-B alleles (for most subjects) was reportedly achieved from TCR beta sequences. Generally TCR sequences proved uncommon, though certain public TCRs appeared in numerous donors. Highly shared variants forming one cluster were likely a sequencing artifact. Using the classifier, cytomegalovirus status was reportedly diagnosed with high specificity and sensitivity.

The V end was cut by 3 bases, the J end by 7 bases, with 10 bases between. Germline values: CDR1 MNHEY, CDR2 SVGAGI. This CDR3 region has 13 residues. PCR involved 60 Vbeta and 13 Jbeta primers. This table comes from immunoSEQ multiplex PCR, and its TCRdb copy is limited to in-frame clones, with some not included. This table has roughly 95,000 clones, approximately 85% appearing once. Sequenced input: PBMCs. The gene calls are TRBV6-5 and TRBJ2-1; no clear D. The receptor was derived from a man aged 30-40 years in good health and CMV-seropositive. CDR3 amino acids: CASSYKRKNEQFF. CDR3 coding DNA: TGTGCCAGCAGTTATAAGAGGAAAAATGAGCAGTTCTTC.